Below are 13 T cell receptor beta chains sequenced from a single sample in a study of blood T cells in healthy people across ages. It was with a sample-barcoded 5' primer and a J-beta primer mix that a second PCR of about 6 to 12 cycles was run. Via MiXCR, TCRdb re-called the 5' RACE reads, giving one row per CDR3 protein. The table includes hundreds of thousands of distinct CDR3 sequences, roughly 21% detected once. The sequenced sample was blood. All receptors derive from a man in his 70s in good health.

This clonotype was counted between two and nine times. This chain uses TRBV3-1 with TRBJ2-2; tentatively, D is TRBD1 or TRBD2 (6 bases each). Trimming cost V 0 bases and J 6 bases, with 17 bases left between them. The CDR3 is 17 amino acids. CDR1 and CDR2 (germline): LGHDT, YNNKEL (reference sequence). For the CDR3, the DNA is TGTGCCAGCAGCCAAGATGTCCATAGGGGGGCCCCCGGGGAGCTGTTTTTT. This codes for CASSQDVHRGAPGELFF.

The chain couples TRBV7-2 to TRBJ2-1, with 8 bases identical to TRBD2. CDR3 size: 15 residues. Looked up from germline, CDR1 is SGHTA and CDR2 is FQGNSA. The V gene end was trimmed by 3 bases and the J gene end by 2 bases; junction bases not matched to a gene: 3. CDR3 protein: CASSFASGPYNEQFF. Here the CDR3 DNA reads TGTGCCAGCAGCTTTGCTAGCGGGCCCTACAATGAGCAGTTCTTC.

The chain uses TRBV5-1 and TRBJ2-5; D is possibly TRBD2 (5 bases). The CDR3 loop spans 13 amino acids. CDR1 is SGHRS, CDR2 YFSETQ, per germline. V was cut by 8 bases and J by 1 base, with 12 bases left in between. The CDR3: CASTTRPQETQYF. CDR3 bases: TGCGCCAGTACCACTAGGCCCCAAGAGACCCAGTACTTC.

This clonotype was detected only a few times. The CDR3 loop is CATSAWGQGANTGELFF. DNA for the CDR3: TGTGCCACCAGTGCCTGGGGACAGGGCGCGAACACCGGGGAGCTGTTTTTT. The chain links TRBV24-1 to TRBJ2-2, with 9 bases lining up with TRBD1. The length of the CDR3 is 17 residues. V was pared by 5 bases and J by 0 bases, with 6 bases of the junction left unmatched. Germline V gene lookup returns CDR1 KGHDR and CDR2 SFDVKD.

This clonotype was detected a few times. The chain uses TRBV20-1 and TRBJ2-1; TRBD1 aligns across 10 bases. The trim removed 0 bases at V and 5 bases at J, leaving 7 bases unmatched. Germline values: CDR1 DFQATT, CDR2 SNEGSKA (reference sequence). The CDR3 totals 16 residues. The CDR3 reads CSARDEGDRGDNEQFF. The CDR3 nucleotides are TGCAGTGCTAGAGACGAGGGGGACAGGGGTGACAATGAGCAGTTCTTC.

This chain uses TRBV20-1 with TRBJ1-4; no definite D call. The CDR3 covers 13 residues. Trimming removed 5 bases at V and 0 bases at J, with 7 bases between. CDR1 and CDR2 (germline): DFQATT, SNEGSKA (reference sequence). The CDR3 sequence: CSARFATNEKLFF. The CDR3 region has the DNA TGCAGTGCTCGGTTCGCAACTAATGAAAAACTGTTTTTT.

The rearrangement joins TRBV18 to TRBJ1-4, with 7 bases lining up with TRBD1. The V gene end was trimmed by 2 bases and the J gene end by 2 bases; junction bases not matched to a gene: 5. Germline V lookup: CDR1 KGHSH, CDR2 LQKENI. This CDR3 spans 16 amino acids. In DNA, the CDR3 is TGTGCCAGCTCACCATACGTGACAGGGACTAATGAAAAACTGTTTTTT. This sequence encodes CASSPYVTGTNEKLFF. The full variable domain, with the rest looked up from reference TRBV18 and TRBJ1-4, is NAGVMQNPRHLVRRRGQEARLRCSPMKGHSHVYWYRQLPEEGLKFMVYLQKENIIDESGMPKERFSAEFPKEGPSILRIQQVVRGDSAAYFCASSPYVTGTNEKLFFGSGTQLSVL.

This clonotype showed up many times. The chain recombines TRBV20-1 with TRBJ2-3; D is undetermined. The V and J ends lost 3 bases and 0 bases respectively, with 10 bases between them. CDR3 length equals 14 residues. Germline V gene data show CDR1 as DFQATT and CDR2 as SNEGSKA (reference sequence). The CDR3 sequence: CSASGSTSTDTQYF. The CDR3 nucleotides read TGCAGTGCTAGCGGGTCCACTAGCACAGATACGCAGTATTTT.

The rearrangement uses TRBV7-6 and TRBJ2-4; D remains unclear. This CDR3 has 17 amino acids. Trimming cost V 0 bases and J 1 base, with 13 bases left between them. The germline V gene encodes CDR1 SGHVS and CDR2 FNYEAQ. The CDR3 protein is CASSLAPTGAAKNIQYF. The CDR3 DNA follows: TGTGCCAGCAGCTTAGCGCCCACCGGAGCGGCCAAAAACATTCAGTACTTC. Full variable domain (rest looked up from reference TRBV7-6 and TRBJ2-4): GAGVSQSPRYKVTKRGQDVALRCDPISGHVSLYWYRQALGQGPEFLTYFNYEAQQDKSGLPNDRFSAERPEGSISTLTIQRTEQRDSAMYRCASSLAPTGAAKNIQYFGAGTRLSVL.

This chain uses TRBV7-6 with TRBJ1-4; D possibly corresponds to TRBD1 (5 bases). Between the trimmed V and J ends, which lost 3 bases and 5 bases, there was a span of 13 bases. CDR1 SGHVS and CDR2 FNYEAQ come from the germline V gene. The length of the CDR3 is 15 residues. This CDR3 reads CASSFRDGKNEKLFF. CDR3 nucleotides: TGTGCCAGCAGCTTCCGGGACGGTAAAAATGAAAAACTGTTTTTT.

V is TRBV12-3 or TRBV12-4 and J is TRBJ2-5, with a possible D match to TRBD1 (5 bases). Trimming removed 3 bases at V and 1 base at J, with 9 bases between. The CDR3 totals 14 residues. The CDR3, as DNA: TGTGCCAGCAGTTTTGGCAGGGTCCAAGAGACCCAGTACTTC. The encoded protein is CASSFGRVQETQYF.

The gene calls are TRBV20-1 and TRBJ2-4; D perhaps matches TRBD2 (6 bases). The V and J ends lost 3 bases and 6 bases respectively, with 15 bases between them. The CDR3 covers 14 residues. Germline V lookup: CDR1 DFQATT, CDR2 SNEGSKA (reference sequence). CDR3 sequence: CSARDPRRGNIQYF. CDR3 DNA: TGCAGTGCTAGGGACCCACGGCGGGGAAACATTCAGTACTTC.

This clonotype was picked up a small number of times. The chain employs TRBV30 and TRBJ2-5; TRBD1 matches 8 bases. The germline V gene has CDR1 GTSNPN and CDR2 SVGIG (reference sequence). V lost 5 bases, J lost 14 bases, and 16 bases stayed unmatched. The CDR3 runs to 13 residues. For the CDR3, the DNA is TGTGCCTGGGGAGGTATAGGACAGGGCGTTTATTACTTC. Translated: CAWGGIGQGVYYF.